The text below deals with one T cell receptor beta chain. The antigen remains undetermined. The sample belongs to a study of T cell responses to AZD1222 COVID-19 vaccine. Across the study: Second-dose recipients at about 4 or about 12 weeks were treated as one pooled group.

This table comes from immunoSEQ multiplex PCR, and its TCRdb copy is limited to in-frame clones, with some not included. The top ten hold approximately 1.5% of the sample, which has roughly 130,000 clones, 87% seen once. Study-wide findings and caveats: Without day 14 samples, only post-peak T cell repertoires were studied.

The TCR sequence derives from an adult in good health. The material sequenced was peripheral blood, taken on day 0 of AZD1222 vaccination.

In DNA, the CDR3 is TGTGCCAGCTCCGGCCAGTCCTTTTCGCAGTTCTTC. Protein sequence: CASSGQSFSQFF. The chain has TRBV7-2 and TRBJ2-1; D is unclear. This CDR3 comprises 12 residues. Trimming took off 8 bases at V and 12 bases at J, with 17 bases between the two ends. Germline CDR1 reads SGHTA; CDR2 reads FQGNSA. The whole variable domain, remainder taken from reference TRBV7-2 and TRBJ2-1, is GAGVSQSPSNKVTEKGKDVELRCDPISGHTALYWYRQSLGQGLEFLIYFQGNSAPDKSGLPSDRFSAERTGGSVSTLTIQRTQQEDSAVYLCASSGQSFSQFFGPGTRLTVL.